The 21 T cell receptor beta chains reported below all come from one sample, sequenced in a study of T cell responses to AZD1222 COVID-19 vaccine. The table came from immunoSEQ multiplex PCR; TCRdb's copy has only in-frame clones and leaves some out. This sample has some 150,000 clones, with 80% to 95% found just once. The specimen was peripheral blood, collected 28 days after the second AZD1222 dose. The receptors shown here come from an adult who received the AZD1222 COVID-19 vaccine.

The V and J genes are TRBV7-2 and TRBJ1-1; D gene ambiguous. This CDR3 contains 13 residues. Germline CDR1 is SGHTA and CDR2 is FQGNSA. With 5 bases removed from V and 11 bases from J, the gap between germline ends came to 18 bases. The CDR3 sequence: CASSPQGPLIAFF. For the CDR3, the DNA is TGTGCCAGCAGCCCCCAAGGGCCCCTAATCGCTTTCTTT.

This sequence joins TRBV3-1 (or the pseudogene TRBV3-2) and TRBJ2-7, with 9 bases aligning to TRBD1. The CDR3 spans 16 residues. Trimming removed 2 bases from V and 5 bases from J; junction bases left unmatched: 10. In germline, CDR1 is LGHDT, CDR2 YNNKEL (reference sequence). The CDR3 sequence is CASSQCTGGCLDEQYF. The CDR3 region has the DNA TGTGCCAGCAGCCAATGCACAGGGGGCTGTTTGGACGAGCAGTACTTC.

The rearrangement joins TRBV24-1 to TRBJ2-7; D remains unclear. Trimming pared 3 bases from V and 3 bases from J, leaving 8 bases between. In germline, CDR1 is KGHDR, CDR2 SFDVKD. The CDR3 sequence is 13 residues long. The CDR3 DNA follows: TGTGCCACCAGTGATCCTCTCCACTACGAGCAGTACTTC. Residues: CATSDPLHYEQYF.

The chain joins TRBV7-6 to TRBJ2-3, with a possible D match to TRBD1 (5 bases). The V and J ends lost 1 base and 3 bases respectively, with 5 bases between them. The CDR3 has 13 amino acids. Germline loops: CDR1 SGHVS, CDR2 FNYEAQ. In DNA form, the CDR3 reads TGTGCCAGCAGCTTAGAGGGGACAGATACGCAGTATTTT. Translation gives CASSLEGTDTQYF.

This sequence joins TRBV11-2 and TRBJ1-2; 10 bases map to TRBD1. The CDR3 has 16 residues. J lost 7 bases, V lost 2 bases, and 10 bases had no gene match. The V gene's germline CDR1 is SGHAT and CDR2 FQNNGV. Here the CDR3 reads CASSLSRTGGIGGYTF. Written as DNA, the CDR3 is TGTGCCAGCAGCTTATCTCGGACAGGGGGTATCGGTGGCTACACCTTC.

This rearrangement joins TRBV27 to TRBJ2-6; D gene ambiguous. Trimming stripped 3 bases from V and 3 bases from J, with 15 bases between. CDR1 MNHEY and CDR2 SMNVEV come from the germline V gene (reference sequence). The CDR3 has 17 amino acids. The CDR3 loop is CASSFGPRAGGANVLTF. The CDR3 coding sequence is TGTGCCAGCAGTTTCGGGCCCCGGGCTGGTGGGGCCAACGTCCTGACTTTC.

This chain uses TRBV5-4 with TRBJ1-2; 7 bases align to TRBD1. Germline V gene lookup returns CDR1 SGHNT and CDR2 YYREEE (reference sequence). This CDR3 is built from 14 residues. J gave up 7 bases and V 5 bases, and 11 bases lay outside the gene matches. CDR3 in DNA: TGTGCCAGCAGGGGTGACAGGGATACGGCTGGCTACACCTTC. Residues: CASRGDRDTAGYTF.

V is TRBV23-1 and J is TRBJ2-3; D is possibly TRBD2 (5 bases). TRBV23-1 is filed as an ORF, its function uncertain. CDR3 length equals 18 residues. V lost 3 bases, J lost 0 bases, and 19 bases lay in between. The CDR3 sequence: CASSHPSRESSSTDTQYF. The CDR3 DNA sequence: TGCGCCAGCAGTCATCCGTCGAGGGAATCTTCTAGCACAGATACGCAGTATTTT.

This chain uses TRBV9 with TRBJ1-5; possibly TRBD1 for D (5 bases). This CDR3 comprises 13 residues. Per the germline V gene, CDR1 is SGDLS and CDR2 is YYNGEE. The ends were cut back, 0 bases at V and 6 bases at J, with 7 bases in the middle. The CDR3 loop reads CASSVAQGQPQHF. CDR3 DNA sequence: TGTGCCAGCAGCGTAGCTCAGGGTCAGCCCCAGCATTTT.

This rearrangement joins TRBV20-1 to TRBJ1-5; unclear D gene. The CDR3 runs 14 residues. CDR1 is DFQATT and CDR2 is SNEGSKA in the germline V gene (reference sequence). Trimming removed 3 bases from V and 0 bases from J, with 9 bases in between. CDR3 sequence: CSASPGSSNQPQHF. CDR3 in DNA: TGCAGTGCTAGTCCCGGGTCTAGCAATCAGCCCCAGCATTTT.

The genes are TRBV6-2 or TRBV6-3 and TRBJ2-7; 7 positions agree with TRBD1. This CDR3 has 16 residues. Unmatched junction bases numbered 9, after V lost 2 bases and J lost 2 bases. Per the germline V gene, CDR1 is MNHEY and CDR2 is SVGEGT. The CDR3 DNA reads as TGTGCCAGCAGTTACCAACCTGGGACAGTAACCTACGAGCAGTACTTC. Protein product: CASSYQPGTVTYEQYF.

The chain combines TRBV7-2 with TRBJ2-1, with 13 bases that match TRBD2. Germline assignment: CDR1 SGHTA and CDR2 FQGNSA. The CDR3 runs 17 residues. J gave up 2 bases and V 2 bases, and 3 bases lay outside the gene matches. CDR3 protein: CASSLPTSGRAYNEQFF. The CDR3 DNA reads TGTGCCAGCAGCTTACCCACTAGCGGGAGGGCCTACAATGAGCAGTTCTTC.

The CDR3 DNA sequence: TGTGCCAGCAGCTTATCTGATTTACTCACAGATACGCAGTATTTT. This gives the protein CASSLSDLLTDTQYF. The chain is built from TRBV11-2 and TRBJ2-3; D is unclear. Germline V gene lookup returns CDR1 SGHAT and CDR2 FQNNGV. The CDR3 extends over 15 amino acids. V lost 2 bases and J lost 2, with 11 bases in between. Variable domain in full (rest from reference TRBV11-2 and TRBJ2-3): EAGVAQSPRYKIIEKRQSVAFWCNPISGHATLYWYQQILGQGPKLLIQFQNNGVVDDSQLPKDRFSAERLKGVDSTLKIQPAKLEDSAVYLCASSLSDLLTDTQYFGPGTRLTVL.

This clone was recorded once. CDR3 protein: CASSLVYKDTEAFF. The CDR3 DNA follows: TGCGCCAGCAGCTTGGTATACAAGGACACTGAAGCTTTCTTT. The V and J genes are TRBV5-1 and TRBJ1-1; D unresolved. This CDR3 is 14 amino acids long. Germline V gene lookup returns CDR1 SGHRS and CDR2 YFSETQ. Trimming took 0 bases from V and 3 from J, leaving 9 bases between them.

This CDR3 is CASSSGPSQTQYF. The CDR3 DNA sequence: TGTGCCAGCAGTTCTGGGCCGTCGCAGACCCAGTACTTC. V and J are TRBV28 and TRBJ2-5; D gene unclear. The CDR3 has 13 residues. Trimming cost V 4 bases and J 6 bases, with 12 bases left between them. Germline CDR1 MDHEN, CDR2 SYDVKM.

V is TRBV6-4 and J is TRBJ2-1; either TRBD1 or TRBD2 may supply D (6 bases each). V shed 4 bases and J shed 6 bases, with 10 bases lying between them. The CDR3 sequence is 13 residues long. The germline gives CDR1 MRHNA, CDR2 SNTAGT. The CDR3 spells CASSVEGGNEQFF. CDR3 DNA: TGTGCCAGCAGTGTAGAGGGGGGCAATGAGCAGTTCTTC.

CDR3 nucleotide sequence: TGTGCCAGCCACAGGGCTAATTCACCCCTCCACTTT. This gives the protein CASHRANSPLHF. The chain links TRBV30 to TRBJ1-6; a possible D gene is TRBD1 (6 bases). CDR1 GTSNPN and CDR2 SVGIG come from the germline V gene (reference sequence). V was clipped by 8 bases and J by 6 bases, with 11 bases between them. The length of the CDR3 is 12 residues.

The rearrangement uses TRBV4-1 and TRBJ2-2, with 10 bases fitting TRBD2. The CDR3 length is 16 residues. From germline, CDR1 is MGHRA and CDR2 YSYEKL. After removal of 4 bases from V and 3 bases from J, the junction contained 5 bases not matched to a gene. CDR3 sequence: CASSPRTSGHTGELFF. The CDR3 nucleotides are TGCGCCAGCAGCCCTAGGACTAGCGGCCACACCGGGGAGCTGTTTTTT.

The chain is built from TRBV3-1 (or the pseudogene TRBV3-2) and TRBJ1-1, with D unresolved. CDR3 length: 14 residues. Germline loops: CDR1 LGHDT, CDR2 YNNKEL (reference sequence). Trimming cost V 3 bases and J 6 bases, with 14 bases left between them. The CDR3: CASSHRYSYSEAFF. CDR3 coding DNA: TGTGCCAGCAGCCACCGTTATAGTTATTCTGAAGCTTTCTTT.

The chain has TRBV15 and TRBJ2-2, with 11 positions matching TRBD2. The V segment lost 8 bases and the J segment 6 bases; nucleotides outside the gene matches: 8. Germline CDR1 LNHNV, CDR2 YYDKDF (reference sequence). The CDR3 runs to 15 residues. This CDR3 reads CATSASGRWAGELFF. The CDR3 DNA is TGTGCCACCTCTGCTAGCGGGAGGTGGGCCGGGGAGCTGTTTTTT.

The chain joins TRBV9 to TRBJ2-5; D perhaps matches TRBD2 (6 bases). From germline, CDR1 is SGDLS and CDR2 YYNGEE. V lost 4 bases and J 3 bases, leaving 10 bases between the germline ends. CDR3 length: 13 residues. DNA of the CDR3: TGTGCCAGCAGCTTCCGGGGGAAAGAGACCCAGTACTTC. Protein sequence: CASSFRGKETQYF.